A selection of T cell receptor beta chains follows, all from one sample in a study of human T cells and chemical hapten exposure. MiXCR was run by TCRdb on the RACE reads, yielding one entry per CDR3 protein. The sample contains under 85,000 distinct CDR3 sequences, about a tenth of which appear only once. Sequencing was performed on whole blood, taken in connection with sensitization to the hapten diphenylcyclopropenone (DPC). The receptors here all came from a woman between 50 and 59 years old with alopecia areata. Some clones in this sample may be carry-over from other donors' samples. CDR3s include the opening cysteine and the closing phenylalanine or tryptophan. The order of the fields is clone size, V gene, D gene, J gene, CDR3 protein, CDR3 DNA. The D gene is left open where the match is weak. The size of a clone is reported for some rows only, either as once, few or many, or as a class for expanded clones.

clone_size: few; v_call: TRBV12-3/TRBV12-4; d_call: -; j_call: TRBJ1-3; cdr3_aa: CASRYGGGNTIYF; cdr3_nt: TGTGCCAGCAGATACGGTGGCGGAAACACCATATATTTT
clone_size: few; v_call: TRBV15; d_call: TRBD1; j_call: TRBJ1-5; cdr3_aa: CATGQVNQPQHF; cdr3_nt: TGTGCCACCGGACAGGTAAATCAGCCCCAGCATTTT
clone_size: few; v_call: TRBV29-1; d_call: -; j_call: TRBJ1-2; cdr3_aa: CSVYSGDGYTF; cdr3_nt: TGCAGCGTTTACTCTGGGGATGGCTACACCTTC
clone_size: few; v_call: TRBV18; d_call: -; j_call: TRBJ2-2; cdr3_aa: CASSSRSRGGSNTGELFF; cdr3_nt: TGTGCCAGCTCATCACGTTCGCGGGGAGGTTCGAACACCGGGGAGCTGTTTTTT
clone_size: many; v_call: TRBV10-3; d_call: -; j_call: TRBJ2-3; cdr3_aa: CAISEGANRYF; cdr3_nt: TGTGCCATCAGTGAGGGCGCCAACCGGTATTTT
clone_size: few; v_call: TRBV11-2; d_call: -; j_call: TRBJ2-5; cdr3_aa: CASSLGPDQETQYF; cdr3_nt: TGTGCCAGCAGCTTGGGACCAGACCAAGAGACCCAGTACTTC
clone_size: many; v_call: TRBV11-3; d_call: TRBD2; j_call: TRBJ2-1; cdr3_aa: CASSLTGLAGDREQFF; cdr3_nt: TGTGCCAGCAGCCTAACGGGGCTAGCGGGAGATCGGGAGCAGTTCTTC
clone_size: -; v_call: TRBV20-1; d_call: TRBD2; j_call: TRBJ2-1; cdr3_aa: CSARGITSGSNNEQFF; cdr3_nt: TGCAGTGCTAGAGGAATAACTAGCGGAAGCAACAATGAGCAGTTCTTC
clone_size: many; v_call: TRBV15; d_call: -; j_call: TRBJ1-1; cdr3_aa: CATSRVGFQEATLNNAEAFF; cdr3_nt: TGTGCCACCAGCAGAGTGGGATTCCAGGAAGCCACCCTCAATAACGCTGAAGCTTTCTTT
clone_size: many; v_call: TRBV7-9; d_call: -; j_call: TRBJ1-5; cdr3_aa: CASSLEGRNQPQHF; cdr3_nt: TGTGCCAGCAGCTTAGAGGGGCGCAATCAGCCCCAGCATTTT
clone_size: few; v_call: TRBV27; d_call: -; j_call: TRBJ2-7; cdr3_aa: CASSKNIHQAYEQYF; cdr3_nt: TGTGCCAGCAGCAAAAACATCCATCAGGCCTACGAGCAGTACTTC
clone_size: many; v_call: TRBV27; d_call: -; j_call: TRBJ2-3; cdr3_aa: CASSEVITSTDTQYF; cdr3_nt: TGTGCCAGCAGTGAAGTGATAACTAGCACAGATACGCAGTATTTT
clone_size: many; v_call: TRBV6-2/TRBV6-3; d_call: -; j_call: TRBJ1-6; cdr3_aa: CASSYSTSSSPLHF; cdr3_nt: TGTGCCAGCAGTTACTCGACGTCAAGTTCACCCCTCCACTTT
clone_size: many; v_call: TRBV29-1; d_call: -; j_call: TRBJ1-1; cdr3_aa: CSVVMGARTEAFF; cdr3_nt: TGCAGCGTTGTAATGGGGGCGCGGACTGAAGCTTTCTTT
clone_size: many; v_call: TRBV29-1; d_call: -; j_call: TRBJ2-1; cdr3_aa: CSVVRGGNEQFF; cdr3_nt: TGCAGCGTTGTTAGAGGGGGAAATGAGCAGTTCTTC
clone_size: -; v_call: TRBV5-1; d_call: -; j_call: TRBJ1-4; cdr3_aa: CASSLNTQGNEKLFF; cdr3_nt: TGCGCCAGCAGCTTGAATACTCAGGGTAATGAAAAACTGTTTTTT
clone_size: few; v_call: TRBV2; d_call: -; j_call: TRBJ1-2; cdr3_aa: CASRDDRINYGYTF; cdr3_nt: TGTGCCAGCAGGGACGACAGGATTAACTATGGCTACACCTTC